This T cell receptor (beta chain) was recorded in a study of cytomegalovirus exposure and HLA in healthy donors. Study in general: There were under 130 million unique TCR beta sequences, drawn from 180 million or so T cells, in an earlier analysis.

Germline V gene sequence: CDR1 MDHEN, CDR2 SYDVKM. The CDR3 is made up of 14 amino acids. General study findings and limits: In an earlier analysis, productive rearrangement rates for most beta V segments clustered near 90% or 30%.

As concerns this clone: Its antigen is still unknown. One end of the junction is discordant with germline, which a read error may explain.

The PCR ran on 60 Vbeta and 13 Jbeta primers. Sequencing used immunoSEQ multiplex PCR; TCRdb keeps in-frame clones, though not all of them. This repertoire shows about 100,000 clones, 81% found once; its top ten account for over 4%. This chain uses TRBV28 with TRBJ2-3; 7 bases align to TRBD2. Specimen: PBMCs. The sequence was obtained from a woman aged 70-85 years in good health and CMV-seropositive. CDR3 amino acids: CASSLPTSRDTQYF. DNA of the CDR3: TGTGCCAGCAGTTTGCCGACTAGCAGAGATACGCAGTATTTT.